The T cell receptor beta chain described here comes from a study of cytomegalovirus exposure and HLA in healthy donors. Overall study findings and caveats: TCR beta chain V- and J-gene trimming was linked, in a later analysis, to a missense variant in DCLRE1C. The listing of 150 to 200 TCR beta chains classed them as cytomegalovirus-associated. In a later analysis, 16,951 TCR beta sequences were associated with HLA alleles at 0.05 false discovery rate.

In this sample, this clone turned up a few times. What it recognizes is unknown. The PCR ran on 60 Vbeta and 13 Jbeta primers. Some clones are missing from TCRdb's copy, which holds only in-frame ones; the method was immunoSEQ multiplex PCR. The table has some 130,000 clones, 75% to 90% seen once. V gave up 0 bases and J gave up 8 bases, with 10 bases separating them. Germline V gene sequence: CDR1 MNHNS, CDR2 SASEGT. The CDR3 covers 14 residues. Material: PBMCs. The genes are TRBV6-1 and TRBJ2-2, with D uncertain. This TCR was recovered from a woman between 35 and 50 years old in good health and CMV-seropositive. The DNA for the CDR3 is TGTGCCAGCAGTGAAGCGCGCGCGAGGGGGGAGCTGTTTTTT. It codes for CASSEARARGELFF.